One T cell receptor (beta chain) is described in this entry. The antigen it recognizes is unknown. No base quality information exists; no much larger clone differs at one position. Whole blood was collected in K2EDTA tubes by collaborating institutions according to the institutions' own protocols. For TCRbeta analysis, collaborator samples were shipped as frozen whole blood, as isolated PBMCs, or as DNA extracted from either sample type. V is pruned by 5 bases and J by 4 bases, leaving 4 bases of the junction without a gene match. The germline V gene encodes CDR1 SGHAT and CDR2 FQNNGV. The CDR3, cysteine through phenylalanine, is 14 amino acids long. Just CDR3 DNA is preserved here, 42 bases in frame from base 1. The entry originates in a study of blood T cell repertoires in COVID-19 (dated by TCRdb to the early 2020s). Regarding the complete study: Samples from collaborators originated in the United States, Italy and Spain and spanned both the acute and convalescent phases of COVID-19. The sample metadata nearly always contained a de-identified subject ID, COVID-19 status, age in years and sex. The material from the prospective study consisted of cDNA or gDNA derived from T cells, B-cell-depleted T cells, or PBMCs. The dataset comprised deeply sampled blood TCRbeta repertoires from subjects exposed to, actively infected with, or recovered from COVID-19. The samples were drawn from the first 160 participants of the ongoing ImmuneRACE study and from 1,254 subjects provided by 6 global collaborators. HLA class I and class II types, where available, came from metadata supplied by the sample provider rather than from assay-based typing. A freely available public database, intended as a resource for researchers studying the immune response to SARS-CoV-2, is where the repertoires were released.

The immunoSEQ Assay, a bias-controlled multiplex PCR, was used to amplify TCRbeta CDR3 regions from genomic DNA. As for how the authors treated the data: The number of nucleated cells in each sample was estimated from the amplification of reference gene primers within the assay. Sequence reads were collapsed and filtered to measure the absolute abundance of every unique TCRbeta CDR3 rearrangement. Productive Simpson clonality was computed per sample as the square root of Simpson's diversity index over productive rearrangements. TCRdb's version of the immuneACCESS table is confined to in-frame rearrangements and falls short of the full clone set. An unresolved V gene accounts for under half of the shortfall where checked; the remainder is of unknown origin. D and trimming were read from the DNA, whereas the V and J calls and clone size are those reported in that table. The sample data list 95,000 to 100,000 clones, and approximately 90% of these were observed just once. Roughly 17% of the sample goes to the ten largest clones.

Findings and caveats that apply to the study as a whole: The amount of clinical and demographic metadata varied by source and participant and was provided uncurated.

This receptor was obtained from a man between 45 and 60 years old with acute or convalescent COVID-19. Sequenced sample: peripheral blood. The chain couples TRBV11-2 to TRBJ2-3; 9 middle bases align to TRBD2. CDR3 region: CASSPGLASDTQYF. The DNA reads TGTGCCAGCAGCCCCGGACTAGCGTCAGATACGCAGTATTTT. Here the CDR3 is joined to the reference TRBV11-2 and TRBJ2-3 genes, and the full variable domain is: EAGVAQSPRYKIIEKRQSVAFWCNPISGHATLYWYQQILGQGPKLLIQFQNNGVVDDSQLPKDRFSAERLKGVDSTLKIQPAKLEDSAVYLCASSPGLASDTQYFGPGTRLTVL.